These 18 T cell receptor beta chains share one sample of origin, sequenced in a study of follicular helper T cells after annual influenza vaccination. Only in-frame clones appear in the TCRdb table, and some are missing; sequencing was by immunoSEQ multiplex PCR. The sample includes approximately 6,700 clones, approximately 80% seen only once; the top ten take under 2%. Time point of the sample: 2015-2016 season, 7 days after influenza vaccination. Sequencing was performed on CXCR5+ CD38- circulating T follicular helper cells from blood, taken 7 days after influenza vaccination. Subset reported: circulating Tfh, non-naive CD4+CXCR5+PD-1+ (ICOS+CD38+ or ICOS-CD38-). Receptors originate from an adult who received the influenza vaccine.

This clone was recorded only once. This chain connects TRBV30 to TRBJ2-1; TRBD2 matches 11 bases. The V gene's germline CDR1 is GTSNPN and CDR2 SVGIG (reference sequence). J was trimmed by 4 bases and V by 4 bases; bases with no gene match: 9. The CDR3 contains 16 residues. The CDR3 coding sequence is TGTGCCTGGAAGCGAACGGGACTAGCGGAATACAATGAGCAGTTCTTC. Its protein is CAWKRTGLAEYNEQFF. Full variable domain (rest looked up from reference TRBV30 and TRBJ2-1): SQTIHQWPATLVQPVGSPLSLECTVEGTSNPNLYWYRQAAGRGLQLLFYSVGIGQISSEVPQNLSASRPQDRQFILSSKKLLLSDSGFYLCAWKRTGLAEYNEQFFGPGTRLTVL.

This clone was detected once. The chain recombines TRBV28 with TRBJ2-6; D is possibly TRBD1 (5 bases). The CDR3 is 14 residues long. Trimming left V 6 bases short and J 4 bases short, with 10 bases between. CDR1 is MDHEN and CDR2 is SYDVKM in the germline V gene. CDR3 sequence: CASSQGSGANVLTF. CDR3 bases: TGTGCCAGCAGCCAGGGATCCGGGGCCAACGTCCTGACTTTC. The full variable domain, rest sourced from reference TRBV28 and TRBJ2-6, is DVKVTQSSRYLVKRTGEKVFLECVQDMDHENMFWYRQDPGLGLRLIYFSYDVKMKEKGDIPEGYSVSREKKERFSLILESASTNQTSMYLCASSQGSGANVLTFGAGSRLTVL.

V and J are TRBV11-2 and TRBJ2-3; 9 nucleotides line up with TRBD1. J gave up 3 bases and V 0 bases, and 10 bases lay outside the gene matches. Germline V gives CDR1 SGHAT, CDR2 FQNNGV. The CDR3 runs to 18 residues. The CDR3 loop reads CASSLETGGYGRTDTQYF. The CDR3 region has the DNA TGTGCCAGCAGCTTAGAAACAGGGGGCTACGGTCGTACAGATACGCAGTATTTT.

The gene calls are TRBV18 and TRBJ2-2, with D possibly TRBD1 on 5 matching bases. With 5 bases removed from V and 5 bases from J, the gap between germline ends came to 9 bases. CDR1 is KGHSH, CDR2 LQKENI, per germline. The CDR3 runs to 13 residues. The CDR3 loop is CASSSQGTGELFF. The CDR3 DNA reads as TGTGCCAGCTCATCGCAGGGTACCGGGGAGCTGTTTTTT. Full variable domain (rest looked up from reference TRBV18 and TRBJ2-2): NAGVMQNPRHLVRRRGQEARLRCSPMKGHSHVYWYRQLPEEGLKFMVYLQKENIIDESGMPKERFSAEFPKEGPSILRIQQVVRGDSAAYFCASSSQGTGELFFGEGSRLTVL.

The chain recombines TRBV7-6 with TRBJ1-5; 8 nucleotides agree with TRBD1. V trimming: 3 bases; J trimming: 5 bases; junction bases outside the gene matches: 3. Per the germline V gene, CDR1 is SGHVS and CDR2 is FNYEAQ. The CDR3 extends over 14 amino acids. CDR3 protein: CASSLLTGDQPQHF. CDR3 in DNA: TGTGCCAGCAGCTTGCTGACAGGGGATCAGCCCCAGCATTTT.

The chain combines TRBV2 with TRBJ1-2, with 11 bases fitting TRBD1. This CDR3 is built from 13 residues. V shed 7 bases, J shed 8 bases, and the junction held 6 bases outside the gene matches. Germline CDR1 SNHLY, CDR2 FYNNEI. CDR3 region: CASNIRTGGGYTF. CDR3 sequence (DNA): TGTGCCAGCAATATAAGGACAGGGGGCGGCTACACCTTC.

The V gene is TRBV4-1, the J gene TRBJ1-3; no clear D gene. V was trimmed by 6 bases and J by 8 bases, leaving 20 bases between them. From germline, CDR1 is MGHRA and CDR2 YSYEKL. The CDR3 has 15 amino acids. The CDR3 protein is CASSPEADPRDTIYF. The CDR3 DNA sequence: TGCGCCAGCAGTCCCGAGGCGGACCCAAGGGACACCATATATTTT.

This clone was seen a single time. The genes are TRBV7-2 and TRBJ2-3; D is uncertain. Germline CDR1 is SGHTA and CDR2 is FQGNSA. The CDR3 extends over 13 amino acids. Trimming shortened V by 0 bases and J by 6 bases, and 7 bases separated the two germline ends. The CDR3 reads CASSLALVDTQYF. CDR3 nucleotide sequence: TGTGCCAGCAGCTTAGCGTTAGTGGATACGCAGTATTTT.

The chain links TRBV4-1 to TRBJ1-3, with D possibly TRBD1 on 5 matching bases. The CDR3 sequence is 15 residues long. Germline assignment: CDR1 MGHRA and CDR2 YSYEKL. Between the trimmed V and J ends, which lost 4 bases and 0 bases, there was a span of 10 bases. CDR3 sequence (DNA): TGCGCCAGCAGCCTCTGGACAAGCTCTGGAAACACCATATATTTT. Protein: CASSLWTSSGNTIYF.

The chain carries TRBV21-1 and TRBJ2-6; TRBD1 is the table's D call and was not checked against the DNA. TRBV21-1 is noted as a pseudogene. The CDR3 is 17 amino acids. The CDR3 coding sequence is TGTGCCAGCAGCAAAAAGGGACAGGGGGCTGGGGCCAACGTCCTGACTTTC. It yields the protein CASSKKGQGAGANVLTF.

V and J are TRBV2 and TRBJ1-5; the D is unclear. V was trimmed by 2 bases and J by 6 bases, leaving 17 bases between them. The CDR3 runs 16 residues. Germline V CDR1 and CDR2: SNHLY, FYNNEI. Here the CDR3 reads CASSERRPNRGQPQHF. The CDR3 DNA reads TGTGCCAGCAGTGAACGGAGGCCGAACCGGGGTCAGCCCCAGCATTTT.

The chain combines TRBV27 with TRBJ2-7, with 8 bases fitting TRBD2. Trimming removed 4 bases from V and 0 bases from J; junction bases left unmatched: 5. Germline V lookup: CDR1 MNHEY, CDR2 SMNVEV (reference sequence). The CDR3 runs to 15 residues. In DNA form, the CDR3 reads TGTGCCAGCAGTTCCCCCGCGGGGGGCTCCTACGAGCAGTACTTC. It specifies CASSSPAGGSYEQYF.

The chain joins TRBV5-1 to TRBJ1-2; perhaps TRBD1 as D (6 bases). CDR1 SGHRS and CDR2 YFSETQ come from the germline V gene. The V and J ends lost 0 bases and 4 bases respectively, with 10 bases between them. This CDR3 has 14 amino acids. CDR3 DNA sequence: TGCGCCAGCAGCTTGGAAGGGGGGTCCTATGGCTACACCTTC. Its protein product is CASSLEGGSYGYTF.

This clone was observed a single time. The chain joins TRBV29-1 to TRBJ1-1; D unclear. The CDR3 consists of 12 residues. V was pared by 3 bases and J by 5 bases, with 10 bases between. Germline V gene data show CDR1 as SQVTM and CDR2 as ANQGSEA. The CDR3 DNA reads as TGCAGCGTTGACCATGGCAGAACTGAAGCTTTCTTT. Protein: CSVDHGRTEAFF. Combining the CDR3 with reference TRBV29-1 and TRBJ1-1 gives the whole variable domain SAVISQKPSRDICQRGTSLTIQCQVDSQVTMMFWYRQQPGQSLTLIATANQGSEATYESGFVIDKFPISRPNLTFSTLTVSNMSPEDSSIYLCSVDHGRTEAFFGQGTRLTVV.

The chain recombines TRBV4-2 with TRBJ2-7; 7 bases line up with TRBD2. CDR1 is LGHNA, CDR2 YNFKEQ, per germline. This CDR3 region has 16 residues. V dropped 0 bases and J dropped 0; count of bases not matched to a gene: 5. The CDR3 spells CASSQDSSGSSYEQYF. CDR3 nucleotide sequence: TGTGCCAGCAGCCAAGATTCTAGCGGCAGCTCCTACGAGCAGTACTTC.

V and J are TRBV6-1 and TRBJ2-2; D call uncertain. V was shortened by 4 bases and J by 1 base, with 4 bases between the two germline ends. Germline V CDR1 and CDR2: MNHNS, SASEGT. CDR3 size: 13 residues. The CDR3 DNA sequence: TGTGCCAGCAGTGGACAGAACACCGGGGAGCTGTTTTTT. Amino acid sequence: CASSGQNTGELFF.

V usage is TRBV5-4 and J usage is TRBJ2-3; D might be TRBD1 (5 bases). The CDR3 totals 14 residues. The germline V gene encodes CDR1 SGHNT and CDR2 YYREEE (reference sequence). The ends were cut back, 4 bases at V and 0 bases at J, with 9 bases in the middle. Here the CDR3 reads CASSRQWSTDTQYF. In DNA, the CDR3 is TGTGCCAGCAGCCGACAGTGGAGCACAGATACGCAGTATTTT. The whole variable domain, remainder taken from reference TRBV5-4 and TRBJ2-3, is ETGVTQSPTHLIKTRGQQVTLRCSSQSGHNTVSWYQQALGQGPQFIFQYYREEENGRGNFPPRFSGLQFPNYSSELNVNALELDDSALYLCASSRQWSTDTQYFGPGTRLTVL.

This chain connects TRBV5-8 to TRBJ1-5; the match to TRBD1 covers 7 bases. V shed 4 bases and J 3 bases; nucleotides not matched to a gene: 7. The germline gives CDR1 SGHTS, CDR2 YDEGEE. The CDR3 is 15 residues long. The CDR3 DNA sequence: TGTGCCAGCAGCGGGAGAGGGACAGCCAATCAGCCCCAGCATTTT. It specifies CASSGRGTANQPQHF. The complete variable domain, with remaining parts taken from reference TRBV5-8 and TRBJ1-5, reads EAGVTQSPTHLIKTRGQQATLRCSPISGHTSVYWYQQALGLGLQFLLWYDEGEERNRGNFPPRFSGRQFPNYSSELNVNALELEDSALYLCASSGRGTANQPQHFGDGTRLSIL.